The subject of this entry is one T cell receptor beta chain. Its target antigen remains unknown. No base quality values were provided; no much bigger clone lies one nucleotide off. This sample stems from a study of blood T cell repertoires in COVID-19 (dated by TCRdb to 2018 to 2020). About the study as a whole: Samples covering the acute and convalescent phases of COVID-19 were provided by collaborators in the United States, Italy and Spain. The repertoires were released in a freely available public database intended as a resource for research on the immune response to SARS-CoV-2. The prospective study material was composed of cDNA or gDNA derived from T cells, B-cell-depleted T cells, or PBMCs. Samples were obtained from the ongoing ImmuneRACE study (first 160 participants) and from about 1,300 subjects provided by 6 global collaborators. The dataset comprised deeply sampled blood TCRbeta repertoires from subjects exposed to, actively infected with, or recovered from COVID-19. Where available, HLA class I and class II types were taken from metadata supplied by the sample provider and were not determined by assay-based typing. Nearly every sample came with metadata listing a de-identified subject ID, COVID-19 status, age in years and sex.

Findings and caveats that apply to the study as a whole: The quantity of clinical and demographic metadata differed by source and by participant and was supplied without curation.

From its cysteine to its phenylalanine, the CDR3 spans 13 amino acids. Kept here is only the CDR3 DNA, which spans 39 bases and is read in frame from base 1. The germline V gene provides CDR1 SNHLY and CDR2 FYNNEI. At the junction V is shortened by 10 bases and J by 0 bases, with 10 bases in between. Collaborating institutions collected whole blood in K2EDTA tubes following their own protocols. For TCRbeta analysis, collaborators shipped samples as frozen whole blood, isolated PBMCs, or DNA extracted from either of those sample types. TCRbeta CDR3 regions were amplified from genomic DNA by means of the immunoSEQ Assay, a bias-controlled multiplex PCR. Under the source paper's analysis protocol: The number of nucleated cells in each sample was estimated by amplification of reference gene primers within the assay. To quantify the absolute abundance of each unique TCRbeta CDR3 rearrangement, sequence reads were collapsed and filtered. For each sample, productive Simpson clonality was calculated as the square root of Simpson's diversity index over productive rearrangements. This immuneACCESS table, as held by TCRdb, lists in-frame sequences with V and J called but not all clones. Of the missing ones, under half trace to an unresolved V gene in checked studies; the others have no known cause. That table is the source of V, J and clone size, and D and trimming were worked out from the DNA. The table for this sample lists more than 70,000 clones; approximately 86% of them were counted only once. The top ten hold approximately 1.2% of the sample.

Source material: peripheral blood. The TCR was taken from a man older than 75 with active or convalescent COVID-19. In this chain, TRBV2 is recombined with TRBJ2-1; a tentative D match to TRBD2 spans 6 bases. The nucleotides read TGTGCCACCCGGGACTTCTCCTACAATGAGCAGTTCTTC. This encodes CATRDFSYNEQFF. Reference TRBV2 and TRBJ2-1 genes cover what lies past the CDR3, so the full variable domain is EPEVTQTPSHQVTQMGQEVILRCVPISNHLYFYWYRQILGQKVEFLVSFYNNEISEKSEIFDDQFSVERPDGSNFTLKIRSTKLEDSAMYFCATRDFSYNEQFFGPGTRLTVL.